Following are 13 T cell receptor beta chains from one sample sequenced in a study of T cell responses to AZD1222 COVID-19 vaccine. Generated by immunoSEQ multiplex PCR, the TCRdb table keeps only in-frame clones and is missing some. This repertoire shows nearly 90,000 clones, 88% found once; its top ten account for 10% to 13%. The source material was peripheral blood, sampled on day 0 of MenACWY control vaccination. These TCRs come from an adult in good health.

The V and J genes are TRBV6-4 and TRBJ1-5; D call uncertain. The CDR3 runs to 13 residues. The germline V gene has CDR1 MRHNA and CDR2 SNTAGT. V was shortened by 5 bases and J by 6 bases, with 11 bases between the two germline ends. CDR3 coding DNA: TGTGCCAGCAGTCGGGAGGATGGTCAGCCCCAGCATTTT. This codes for CASSREDGQPQHF.

The chain links TRBV5-4 to TRBJ2-7; 13 nucleotides align to TRBD2. Germline assignment: CDR1 SGHNT and CDR2 YYREEE (reference sequence). Trimming took 2 bases from V and 1 from J; bases not matched to a gene: 3. The CDR3 extends over 16 amino acids. Written as DNA, the CDR3 is TGTGCCAGCAGCTTTGGGACTAGCGGGGCATCCTACGAGCAGTACTTC. Translated, it gives CASSFGTSGASYEQYF.

The chain uses TRBV12-3 or TRBV12-4 and TRBJ2-7; a possible D gene is TRBD2 (6 bases). This CDR3 spans 12 amino acids. Deletions cut 1 base from V and 7 bases from J, with 8 bases between. The CDR3 nucleotides read TGTGCCAGCAGTTTAGGGGGGGTTGAGCAGTACTTC. It specifies CASSLGGVEQYF.

V is TRBV15 and J is TRBJ1-2, with a weak D call TRBD1 (5 bases). Trimming pared 0 bases from V and 5 bases from J, leaving 7 bases between. CDR1 is LNHNV and CDR2 is YYDKDF in the germline V gene (reference sequence). This CDR3 has 13 amino acids. CDR3 amino acids: CATSRERGYGYTF. The CDR3 DNA reads as TGTGCCACCAGCAGAGAAAGGGGATATGGCTACACCTTC. Together with reference TRBV15 and TRBJ1-2, the CDR3 gives the full variable domain: DAMVIQNPRYQVTQFGKPVTLSCSQTLNHNVMYWYQQKSSQAPKLLFHYYDKDFNNEADTPDNFQSRRPNTSFCFLDIRSPGLGDTAMYLCATSRERGYGYTFGSGTRLTVV.

This chain joins TRBV15 and TRBJ2-3; no reliable D call. This CDR3 contains 16 residues. Trimming removed 0 bases at V and 4 bases at J, with 14 bases between. In germline, CDR1 is LNHNV, CDR2 YYDKDF (reference sequence). In DNA, the CDR3 is TGTGCCACCAGCAGAGATTCGGGCAGGTCCCCAGATACGCAGTATTTT. It translates to CATSRDSGRSPDTQYF.

This clone is a singleton in its sample. The chain carries TRBV4-3 and TRBJ1-2; weak D call: TRBD1 (5 bases). Trimming stripped 0 bases from V and 6 bases from J, with 17 bases between. The CDR3 is 16 amino acids. Germline CDR1 reads LGHNA; CDR2 reads YSLEER. Written as DNA, the CDR3 is TGCGCCAGCAGCCAAGATTCCCCCTCAGGGACCCATGGCTACACCTTC. The encoded protein is CASSQDSPSGTHGYTF.

The chain links TRBV21-1 to TRBJ1-5; TRBD1 is the table's D call, not checked against the DNA. TRBV21-1 represents a pseudogene. This CDR3 is 16 amino acids long. CDR3 region: CASSKKGTESNQPQHF. As DNA, the CDR3 is TGTGCCAGCAGCAAAAAAGGGACAGAAAGCAATCAGCCCCAGCATTTT.

J is TRBJ2-7 and V is TRBV5-4; 8 bases line up with TRBD1. There are 19 residues in the CDR3. V was pared by 4 bases and J by 1 base, with 19 bases of the junction left unmatched. Germline V gene sequence: CDR1 SGHNT, CDR2 YYREEE (reference sequence). DNA of the CDR3: TGTGCCAGCAGCCCGCGTCCCCCCAAGACAGGGGCAATTTCCTACGAGCAGTACTTC. This translates into CASSPRPPKTGAISYEQYF.

CDR3 sequence (DNA): TGTGCCAGTAGTATAGGCCGACAGGGTGGTACGCAGTATTTT. The encoded protein is CASSIGRQGGTQYF. The chain recombines TRBV19 with TRBJ2-3, with 7 bases fitting TRBD1. Germline V gene data show CDR1 as LNHDA and CDR2 as SQIVND (reference sequence). The CDR3 totals 14 residues. V was pared by 1 base and J by 8 bases, with 6 bases of the junction left unmatched.

The V call is TRBV27, the J call TRBJ2-7; TRBD1 matches 7 bases. The CDR3 extends over 16 amino acids. Germline CDR1 is MNHEY and CDR2 is SMNVEV (reference sequence). V shed 5 bases and J 6 bases; nucleotides not matched to a gene: 16. The CDR3 sequence: CASSRQGFSASGEQYF. CDR3 nucleotide sequence: TGTGCCAGCAGTAGACAGGGTTTTTCAGCAAGTGGCGAGCAGTACTTC.

This chain connects TRBV6-5 to TRBJ1-3, with TRBD1 as a possible D gene (5 bases). Germline values: CDR1 MNHEY, CDR2 SVGAGI. The CDR3 loop spans 13 amino acids. V was pared by 8 bases and J by 5 bases, with 13 bases between. CDR3 sequence (DNA): TGTGCCAGCGGGGACGGTTCTAGAAACACCATATATTTT. Its protein is CASGDGSRNTIYF.

There are a few counts of this clone. The V gene is TRBV12-3 or TRBV12-4, the J gene TRBJ1-2; no definite D call. There are 12 residues in the CDR3. The V and J ends lost 3 bases and 4 bases respectively, with 6 bases between them. CDR3 residues: CASSFFVYGYTF. The CDR3 nucleotides read TGTGCCAGCAGTTTCTTCGTCTATGGCTACACCTTC.

This sequence joins TRBV6-5 and TRBJ1-2, with D possibly matching TRBD1 (6 bases). The germline V and J ends were trimmed by 5 bases and 0 bases, with 10 bases remaining between them. The CDR3 length is 14 residues. CDR1 and CDR2 from the germline V gene are MNHEY and SVGAGI. The CDR3 here is CASSRGTANYGYTF. In DNA, the CDR3 is TGTGCCAGCAGTAGGGGGACGGCTAACTATGGCTACACCTTC.